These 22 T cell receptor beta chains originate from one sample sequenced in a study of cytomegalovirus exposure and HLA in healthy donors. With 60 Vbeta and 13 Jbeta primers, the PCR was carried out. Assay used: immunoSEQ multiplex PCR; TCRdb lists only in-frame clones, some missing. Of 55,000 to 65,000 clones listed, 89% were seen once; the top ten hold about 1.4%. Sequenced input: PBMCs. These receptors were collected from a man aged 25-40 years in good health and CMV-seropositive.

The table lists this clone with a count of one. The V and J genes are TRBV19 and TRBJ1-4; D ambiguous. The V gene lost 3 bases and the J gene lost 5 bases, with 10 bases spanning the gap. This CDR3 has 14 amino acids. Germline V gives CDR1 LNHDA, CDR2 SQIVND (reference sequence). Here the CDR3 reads CASSITADNEKLFF. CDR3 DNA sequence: TGTGCCAGTAGTATCACAGCGGACAATGAAAAACTGTTTTTT.

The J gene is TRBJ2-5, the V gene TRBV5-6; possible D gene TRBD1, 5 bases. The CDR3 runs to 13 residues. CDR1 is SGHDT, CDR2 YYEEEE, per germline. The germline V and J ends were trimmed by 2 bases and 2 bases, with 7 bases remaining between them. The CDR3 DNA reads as TGTGCCAGCAGCTTTACAGGACAAGAGACCCAGTACTTC. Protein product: CASSFTGQETQYF.

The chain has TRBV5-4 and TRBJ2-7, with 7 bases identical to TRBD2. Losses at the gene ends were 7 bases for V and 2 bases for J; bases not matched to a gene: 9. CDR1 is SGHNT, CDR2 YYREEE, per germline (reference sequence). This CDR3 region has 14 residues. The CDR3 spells CASSRSGVAYEQYF. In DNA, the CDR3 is TGTGCCAGCTCCCGCAGCGGGGTCGCCTACGAGCAGTACTTC. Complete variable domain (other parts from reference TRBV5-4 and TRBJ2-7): ETGVTQSPTHLIKTRGQQVTLRCSSQSGHNTVSWYQQALGQGPQFIFQYYREEENGRGNFPPRFSGLQFPNYSSELNVNALELDDSALYLCASSRSGVAYEQYFGPGTRLTVT.

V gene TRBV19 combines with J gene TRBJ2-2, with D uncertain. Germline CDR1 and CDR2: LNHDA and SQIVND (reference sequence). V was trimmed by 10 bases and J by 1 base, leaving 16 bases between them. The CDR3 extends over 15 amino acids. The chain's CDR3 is CATHSPSENTGELFF. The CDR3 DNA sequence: TGTGCCACCCACAGCCCGTCCGAGAACACCGGGGAGCTGTTTTTT.

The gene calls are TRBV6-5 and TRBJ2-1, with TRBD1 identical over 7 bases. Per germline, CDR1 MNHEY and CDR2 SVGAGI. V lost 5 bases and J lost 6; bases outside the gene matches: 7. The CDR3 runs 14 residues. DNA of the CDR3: TGTGCCAGCAGTCCTTACGACAGGGTCAATGAGCAGTTCTTC. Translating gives CASSPYDRVNEQFF.

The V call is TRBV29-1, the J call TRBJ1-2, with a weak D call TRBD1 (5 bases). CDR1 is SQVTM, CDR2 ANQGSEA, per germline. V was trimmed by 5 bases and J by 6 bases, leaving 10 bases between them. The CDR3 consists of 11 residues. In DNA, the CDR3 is TGCAGCGTTAGCAGGGTGGATGGCTACACCTTC. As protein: CSVSRVDGYTF.

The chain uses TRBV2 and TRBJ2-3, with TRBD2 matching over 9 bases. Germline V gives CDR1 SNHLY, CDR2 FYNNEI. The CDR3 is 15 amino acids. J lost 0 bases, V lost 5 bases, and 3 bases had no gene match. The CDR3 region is CASSRLAVSTDTQYF. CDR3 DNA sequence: TGTGCCAGCAGTCGACTAGCGGTTAGCACAGATACGCAGTATTTT. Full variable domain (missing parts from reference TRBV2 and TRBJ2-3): EPEVTQTPSHQVTQMGQEVILRCVPISNHLYFYWYRQILGQKVEFLVSFYNNEISEKSEIFDDQFSVERPDGSNFTLKIRSTKLEDSAMYFCASSRLAVSTDTQYFGPGTRLTVL.

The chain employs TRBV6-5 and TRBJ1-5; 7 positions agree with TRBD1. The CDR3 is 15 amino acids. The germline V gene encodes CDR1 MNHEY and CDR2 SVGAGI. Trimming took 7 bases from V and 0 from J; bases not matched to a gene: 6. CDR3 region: CASNPNRGSNQPQHF. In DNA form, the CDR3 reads TGTGCCAGCAACCCAAACAGGGGTAGCAATCAGCCCCAGCATTTT.

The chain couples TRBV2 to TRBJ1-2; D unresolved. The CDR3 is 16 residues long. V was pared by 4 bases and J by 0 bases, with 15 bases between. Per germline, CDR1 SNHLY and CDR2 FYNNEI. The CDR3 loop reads CASSAIQAISNYGYTF. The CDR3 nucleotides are TGTGCCAGCAGTGCAATTCAGGCTATATCTAACTATGGCTACACCTTC.

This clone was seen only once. CDR3 DNA sequence: TGTGCCAGTAGTATAGATCGGAGTGGGGAGCAGTATAGCAATCAGCCCCAGCATTTT. This sequence encodes CASSIDRSGEQYSNQPQHF. The V call is TRBV19, the J call TRBJ1-5, with D hard to call. Germline V gene sequence: CDR1 LNHDA, CDR2 SQIVND (reference sequence). Trimming stripped 0 bases from V and 0 bases from J, with 18 bases between. The length of the CDR3 is 19 residues.

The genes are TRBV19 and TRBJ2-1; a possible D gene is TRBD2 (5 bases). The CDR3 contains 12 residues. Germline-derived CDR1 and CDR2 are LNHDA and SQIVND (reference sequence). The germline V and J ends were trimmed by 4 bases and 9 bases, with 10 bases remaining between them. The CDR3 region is CASSTTAGEQFF. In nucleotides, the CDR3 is TGTGCCAGTAGTACGACGGCGGGTGAGCAGTTCTTC.

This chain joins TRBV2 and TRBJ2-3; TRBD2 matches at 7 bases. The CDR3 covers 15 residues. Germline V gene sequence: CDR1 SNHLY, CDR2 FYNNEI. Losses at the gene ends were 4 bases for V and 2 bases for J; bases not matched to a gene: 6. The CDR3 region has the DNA TGTGCCAGCAGTGGGTGGCTAGCGGACACAGATACGCAGTATTTT. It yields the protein CASSGWLADTDTQYF.

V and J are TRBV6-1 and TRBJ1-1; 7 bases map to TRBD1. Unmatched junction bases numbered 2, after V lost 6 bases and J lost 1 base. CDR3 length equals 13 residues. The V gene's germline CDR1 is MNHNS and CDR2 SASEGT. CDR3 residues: CASRGQSNTEAFF. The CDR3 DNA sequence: TGTGCCAGCAGGGGACAGTCGAACACTGAAGCTTTCTTT.

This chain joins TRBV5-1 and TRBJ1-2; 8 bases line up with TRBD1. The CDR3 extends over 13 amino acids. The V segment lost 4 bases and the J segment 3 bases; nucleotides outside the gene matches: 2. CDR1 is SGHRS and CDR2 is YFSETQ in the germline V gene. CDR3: CASSLQGDYGYTF. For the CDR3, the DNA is TGCGCCAGCAGCCTACAGGGGGACTATGGCTACACCTTC.

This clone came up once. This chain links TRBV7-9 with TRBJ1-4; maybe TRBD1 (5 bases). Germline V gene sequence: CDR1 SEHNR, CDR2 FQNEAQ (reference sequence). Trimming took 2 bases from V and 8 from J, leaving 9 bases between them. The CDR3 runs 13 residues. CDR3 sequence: CASSLTGSEKLFF. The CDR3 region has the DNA TGTGCCAGCAGCTTAACAGGAAGCGAAAAACTGTTTTTT.

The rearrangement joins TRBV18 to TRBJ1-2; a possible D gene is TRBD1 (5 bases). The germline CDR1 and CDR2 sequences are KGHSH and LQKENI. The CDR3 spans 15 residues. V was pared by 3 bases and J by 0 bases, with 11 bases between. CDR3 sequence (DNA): TGTGCCAGCTCACCCCAGGGATTTTCTAACTATGGCTACACCTTC. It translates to CASSPQGFSNYGYTF.

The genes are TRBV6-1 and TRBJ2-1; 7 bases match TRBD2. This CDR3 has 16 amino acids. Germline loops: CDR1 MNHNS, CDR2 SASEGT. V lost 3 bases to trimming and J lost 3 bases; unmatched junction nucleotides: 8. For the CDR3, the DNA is TGTGCCAGCAGTGACGACGTCCTAGCGGACTACAATGAGCAGTTCTTC. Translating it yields CASSDDVLADYNEQFF.

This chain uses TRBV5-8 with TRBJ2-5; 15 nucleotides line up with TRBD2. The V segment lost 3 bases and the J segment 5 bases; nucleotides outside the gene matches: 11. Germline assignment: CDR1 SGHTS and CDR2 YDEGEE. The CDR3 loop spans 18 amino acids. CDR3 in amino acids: CASSSGLAGGRRLETQYF. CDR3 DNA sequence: TGTGCCAGCAGCTCGGGACTAGCGGGAGGAAGGCGTCTTGAGACCCAGTACTTC.

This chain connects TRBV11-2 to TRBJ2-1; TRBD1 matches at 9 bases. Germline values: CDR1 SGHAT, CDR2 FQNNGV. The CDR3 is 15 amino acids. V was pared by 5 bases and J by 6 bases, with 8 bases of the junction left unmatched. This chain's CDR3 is CASSQGTGPPNEQFF. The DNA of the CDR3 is TGTGCCAGCAGCCAGGGGACAGGGCCCCCCAATGAGCAGTTCTTC. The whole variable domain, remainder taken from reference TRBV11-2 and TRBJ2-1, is EAGVAQSPRYKIIEKRQSVAFWCNPISGHATLYWYQQILGQGPKLLIQFQNNGVVDDSQLPKDRFSAERLKGVDSTLKIQPAKLEDSAVYLCASSQGTGPPNEQFFGPGTRLTVL.

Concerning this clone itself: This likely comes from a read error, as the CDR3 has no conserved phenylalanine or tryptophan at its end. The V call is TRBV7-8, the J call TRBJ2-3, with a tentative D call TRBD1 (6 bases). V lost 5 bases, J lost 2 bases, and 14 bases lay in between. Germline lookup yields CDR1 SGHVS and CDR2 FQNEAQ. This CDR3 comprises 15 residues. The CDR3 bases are TGTGCCAGCAGCGCATGGAAGGGACACACAGATACGCAGTATCTT. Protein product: CASSAWKGHTDTQYL.

CDR3 nucleotide sequence: TGTGCCAGCAGTTACGGGACAGACTATGGCTACACCTTC. Protein sequence: CASSYGTDYGYTF. V is TRBV6-5 and J is TRBJ1-2; 7 positions match TRBD1. Trimming removed 2 bases from V and 3 bases from J; junction bases left unmatched: 0. The CDR3 runs 13 residues. Germline V gene lookup returns CDR1 MNHEY and CDR2 SVGAGI.

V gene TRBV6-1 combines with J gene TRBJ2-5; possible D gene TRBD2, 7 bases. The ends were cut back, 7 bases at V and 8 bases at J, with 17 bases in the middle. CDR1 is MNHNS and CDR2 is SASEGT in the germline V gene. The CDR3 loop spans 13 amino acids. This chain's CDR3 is CASIGGGGFTQYF. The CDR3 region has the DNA TGTGCCAGCATCGGAGGGGGGGGATTTACCCAGTACTTC.